The present T cell receptor beta chain was sequenced within a study of blood T cell repertoires in COVID-19. The overall study: The United States, Italy and Spain were the sources of the acute and convalescent COVID-19 samples. The analysed material was cDNA or gDNA that came from T cells, B-cell-depleted T cells, or PBMCs.

From germline, CDR1 is MGHRA and CDR2 YSYEKL. The length of the CDR3 is 16 residues. V lost 1 base to trimming and J lost 5 bases; unmatched junction nucleotides: 8. Original data processing: Amplifying reference gene primers gave estimates of nucleated cell counts. Profiling relied on immunoSEQ multiplex PCR, and the TCRdb table lists in-frame clones only, not all of them. V and J calls and clone size come straight from that table; D and trimming were deduced from the DNA. The table shows approximately 74,000 clones, with 65% to 85% occurring only once. The origin of this receptor is an elderly man with active or convalescent COVID-19. V gene TRBV4-1 combines with J gene TRBJ2-3, with 8 bases fitting TRBD1. Sequenced input: peripheral blood. In DNA form, the CDR3 reads TGCGCCAGCAGCCAAGTCGACCAGGGGGCGGGAGATACGCAGTATTTT. This codes for CASSQVDQGAGDTQYF.